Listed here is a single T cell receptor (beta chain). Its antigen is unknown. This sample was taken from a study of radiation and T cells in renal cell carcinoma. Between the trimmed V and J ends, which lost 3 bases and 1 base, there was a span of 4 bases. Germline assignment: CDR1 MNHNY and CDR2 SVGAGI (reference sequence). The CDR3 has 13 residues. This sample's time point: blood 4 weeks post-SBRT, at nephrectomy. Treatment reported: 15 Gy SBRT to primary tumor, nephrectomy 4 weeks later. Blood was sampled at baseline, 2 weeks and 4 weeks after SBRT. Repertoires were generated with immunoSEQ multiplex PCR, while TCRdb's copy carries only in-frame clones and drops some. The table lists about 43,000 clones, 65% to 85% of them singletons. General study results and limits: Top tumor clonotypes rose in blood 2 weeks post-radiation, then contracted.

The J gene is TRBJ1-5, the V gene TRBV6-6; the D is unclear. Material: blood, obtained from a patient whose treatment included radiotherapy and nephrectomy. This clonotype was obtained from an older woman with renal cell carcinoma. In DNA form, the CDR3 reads TGTGCCAGCAGTTATGGAAGCAATCAGCCCCAGCATTTT. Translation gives CASSYGSNQPQHF.